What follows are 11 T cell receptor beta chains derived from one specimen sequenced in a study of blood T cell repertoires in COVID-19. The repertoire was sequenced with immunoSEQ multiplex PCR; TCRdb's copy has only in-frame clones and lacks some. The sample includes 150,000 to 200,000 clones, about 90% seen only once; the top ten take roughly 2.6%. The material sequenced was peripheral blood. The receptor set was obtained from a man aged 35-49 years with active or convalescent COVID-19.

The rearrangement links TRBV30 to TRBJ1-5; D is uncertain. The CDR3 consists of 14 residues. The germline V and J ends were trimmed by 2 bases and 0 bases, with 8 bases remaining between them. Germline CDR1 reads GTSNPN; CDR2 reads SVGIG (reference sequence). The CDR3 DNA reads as TGTGCCTGGAGTTCCGACAATAGCAATCAGCCCCAGCATTTT. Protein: CAWSSDNSNQPQHF.

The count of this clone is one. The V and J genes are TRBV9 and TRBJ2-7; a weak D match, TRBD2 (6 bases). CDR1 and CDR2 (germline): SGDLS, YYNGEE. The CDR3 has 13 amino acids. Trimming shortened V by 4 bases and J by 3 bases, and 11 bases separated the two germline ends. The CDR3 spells CASSSLGGYEQYF. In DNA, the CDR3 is TGTGCCAGCAGCTCCCTCGGGGGCTACGAGCAGTACTTC.

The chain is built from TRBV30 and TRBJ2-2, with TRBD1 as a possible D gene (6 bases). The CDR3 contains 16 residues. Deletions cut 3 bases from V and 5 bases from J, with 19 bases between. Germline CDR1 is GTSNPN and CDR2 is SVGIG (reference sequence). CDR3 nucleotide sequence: TGTGCCTGGAGGGCCTGGGGGCAGGTGGAAACCGGGGAGCTGTTTTTT. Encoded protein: CAWRAWGQVETGELFF. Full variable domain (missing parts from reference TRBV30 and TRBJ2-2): SQTIHQWPATLVQPVGSPLSLECTVEGTSNPNLYWYRQAAGRGLQLLFYSVGIGQISSEVPQNLSASRPQDRQFILSSKKLLLSDSGFYLCAWRAWGQVETGELFFGEGSRLTVL.

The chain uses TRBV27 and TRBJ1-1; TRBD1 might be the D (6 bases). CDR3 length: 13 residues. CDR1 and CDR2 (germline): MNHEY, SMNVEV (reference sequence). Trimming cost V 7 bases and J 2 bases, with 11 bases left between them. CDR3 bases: TGTGCCAGCACCCCCGGGACAAACACTGAAGCTTTCTTT. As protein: CASTPGTNTEAFF.

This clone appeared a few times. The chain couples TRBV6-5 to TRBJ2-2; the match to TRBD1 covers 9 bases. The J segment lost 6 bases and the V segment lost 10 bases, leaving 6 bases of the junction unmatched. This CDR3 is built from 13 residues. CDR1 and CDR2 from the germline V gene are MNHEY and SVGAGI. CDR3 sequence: CATNRDRAGELFF. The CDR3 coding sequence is TGTGCCACAAACCGGGACAGGGCCGGGGAGCTGTTTTTT.

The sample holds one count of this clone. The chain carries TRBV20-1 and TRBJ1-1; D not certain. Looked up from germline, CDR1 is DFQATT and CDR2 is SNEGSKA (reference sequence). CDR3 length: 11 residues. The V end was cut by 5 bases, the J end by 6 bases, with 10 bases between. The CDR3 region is CSALQVPEAFF. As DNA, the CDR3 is TGCAGTGCTCTCCAGGTTCCTGAAGCTTTCTTT.

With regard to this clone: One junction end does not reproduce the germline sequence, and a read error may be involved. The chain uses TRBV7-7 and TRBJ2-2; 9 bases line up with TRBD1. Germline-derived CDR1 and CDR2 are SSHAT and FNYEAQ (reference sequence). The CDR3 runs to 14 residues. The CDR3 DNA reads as TGTGCTAGCAGCCCGGGACAGGGTAGCGGGGAGCTGTTTTTT. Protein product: CASSPGQGSGELFF.

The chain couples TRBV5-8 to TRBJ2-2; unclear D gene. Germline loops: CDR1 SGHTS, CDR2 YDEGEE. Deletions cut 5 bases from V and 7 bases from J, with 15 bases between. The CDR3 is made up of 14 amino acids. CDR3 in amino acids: CASSSSPGVGELFF. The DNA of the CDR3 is TGTGCCAGCAGTTCTAGTCCCGGTGTCGGGGAGCTGTTTTTT.

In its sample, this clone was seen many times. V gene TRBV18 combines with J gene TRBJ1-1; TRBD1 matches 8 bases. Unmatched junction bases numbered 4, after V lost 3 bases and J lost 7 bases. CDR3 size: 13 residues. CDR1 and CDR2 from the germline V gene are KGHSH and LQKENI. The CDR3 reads CASSPMTGDEAFF. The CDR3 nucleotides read TGTGCCAGCTCACCTATGACAGGGGATGAAGCTTTCTTT.

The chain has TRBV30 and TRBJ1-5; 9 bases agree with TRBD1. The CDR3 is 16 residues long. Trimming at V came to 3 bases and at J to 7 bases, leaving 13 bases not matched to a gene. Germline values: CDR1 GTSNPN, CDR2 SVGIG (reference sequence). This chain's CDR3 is CAWSELGTGFGQPQHF. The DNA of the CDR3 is TGTGCCTGGAGCGAACTTGGGACAGGGTTCGGCCAGCCCCAGCATTTT.

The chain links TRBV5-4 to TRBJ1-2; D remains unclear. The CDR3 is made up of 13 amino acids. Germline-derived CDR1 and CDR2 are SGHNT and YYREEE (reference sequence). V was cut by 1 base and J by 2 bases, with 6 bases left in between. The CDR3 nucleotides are TGTGCCAGCAGCTTGATGGCAAACTATGGCTACACCTTC. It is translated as CASSLMANYGYTF.